A single sample gave rise to the 20 T cell receptor beta chains below, sequenced in a study of post-analysis software for immune sequencing data. Researchers reported that TCR beta cDNA libraries carried unique molecular identifiers. TCRdb independently ran MiXCR on the PCR reads; one entry per CDR3 protein. Here the sample spans roughly 620,000 distinct CDR3 sequences, 44% being singletons. No antigen has been identified for these receptors. Findings and caveats of the study: About 5 TRBV segments (TRBV5-6, TRBV5-1 and TRBV20-1 among them) occurred more frequently in patients than in controls.

The sequencing input was blood. The source of these receptors is a girl between 10 and 17 years old with multiple sclerosis.

With regard to this clonotype: Mismatch with germline at one junction end may stem from a read error. As DNA, the CDR3 is TGTGCCGGCAGCTTAGACCGCCCCGTAGTAGTCAATGAGCAGTTCTTC. As protein: CAGSLDRPVVVNEQFF. The gene calls are TRBV7-9 and TRBJ2-1; D unclear. The CDR3 sequence is 16 residues long. Germline-derived CDR1 and CDR2 are SEHNR and FQNEAQ (reference sequence).

The genes are TRBV20-1 and TRBJ2-4; 11 bases align to TRBD2. Near its end, the DNA agrees better with TRBJ2-7, so the J call may be wrong. Germline V gene data show CDR1 as DFQATT and CDR2 as SNEGSKA (reference sequence). The CDR3 has 14 amino acids. DNA of the CDR3: TGCAGTGCTCCCATAGCGGGAGGGCGTTACGAGCAGTACTTC. Its translation: CSAPIAGGRYEQYF.

This clonotype was detected a few times. The chain is built from TRBV20-1 and TRBJ1-5; TRBD1 is a possible D gene (5 bases). The length of the CDR3 is 14 residues. Germline values: CDR1 DFQATT, CDR2 SNEGSKA (reference sequence). The V end was cut by 3 bases, the J end by 5 bases, with 14 bases between. For the CDR3, the DNA is TGCAGTGCTAGTTGGGGCCCAGCAGATCAGCCCCAGCATTTT. Its protein is CSASWGPADQPQHF.

V and J are TRBV12-3 or TRBV12-4 and TRBJ2-4; 13 positions agree with TRBD2. The CDR3 loop spans 17 amino acids. J gave up 3 bases and V 6 bases, and 8 bases lay outside the gene matches. The DNA for the CDR3 is TGTGCCAGCAGGCCCGGGACTAGCGGGAAGGGCAAAAACATTCAGTACTTC. Translation: CASRPGTSGKGKNIQYF.

The chain carries TRBV7-9 and TRBJ2-1; maybe TRBD1 (5 bases). V dropped 1 base and J dropped 7 bases, with 8 bases sitting between them. CDR3 length: 13 amino acids. Per germline, CDR1 SEHNR and CDR2 FQNEAQ (reference sequence). The CDR3: CASSLGGTNEQFF. CDR3 nucleotides: TGTGCCAGCAGCTTAGGGGGCACTAATGAGCAGTTCTTC.

This clonotype was recorded only once. J is TRBJ2-1 and V is TRBV4-2; D is uncertain. Germline CDR1 is LGHNA and CDR2 is YNFKEQ. This CDR3 region has 15 residues. The V end lost 0 bases, the J end lost 8 bases, and 14 bases lay between the germline ends. For the CDR3, the DNA is TGTGCCAGCAGCCAAGATATTAGGAAGCCACATGAGCAGTTCTTC. This encodes CASSQDIRKPHEQFF.

The gene calls are TRBV12-3 or TRBV12-4 and TRBJ1-2; a possible D gene is TRBD1 (5 bases). Trimming left V 5 bases short and J 8 bases short, with 18 bases between. This CDR3 region has 14 residues. This chain's CDR3 is CASSPITGTGGYTF. Written as DNA, the CDR3 is TGTGCCAGCAGTCCAATCACAGGAACTGGGGGCTACACCTTC.

The chain uses TRBV6-6 and TRBJ2-7, with 9 bases aligning to TRBD1. Per the germline V gene, CDR1 is MNHNY and CDR2 is SVGAGI (reference sequence). The V and J ends lost 6 bases and 2 bases, in that order; junction bases with no gene match: 11. The CDR3 is 16 residues long. The CDR3 bases are TGTGCCAGCAGCCTAAGGGGGGACAGGGTCACCTACGAGCAGTACTTC. This translates into CASSLRGDRVTYEQYF.

This clonotype was detected a few times. The chain is built from TRBV12-3 or TRBV12-4 and TRBJ2-3; D is perhaps TRBD2 (6 bases). Deletions cut 3 bases from V and 2 bases from J, with 9 bases between. CDR3 length: 14 amino acids. CDR3 DNA: TGTGCCAGCAGTTTCGGGGGACCCACAGATACGCAGTATTTT. Translated: CASSFGGPTDTQYF.

This clonotype was found a few times. The chain uses TRBV6-5 and TRBJ2-5, with D maybe TRBD2 (6 bases). Germline CDR1 reads MNHEY; CDR2 reads SVGAGI. Between the trimmed V and J ends, which lost 5 bases and 5 bases, there was a span of 15 bases. The length of the CDR3 is 14 residues. The CDR3 nucleotides are TGTGCCAGCAGTGTACTAGCAAAACGGGAGACCCAGTACTTC. This sequence encodes CASSVLAKRETQYF.

For this clonotype: The conserved phenylalanine or tryptophan is not found at the CDR3 terminus, so this likely reflects a read error. The gene calls are TRBV7-9 and TRBJ2-7, with D possibly matching TRBD1 (6 bases). V lost 3 bases and J lost 4, with 7 bases in between. This CDR3 is built from 12 residues. Germline loops: CDR1 SEHNR, CDR2 FQNEAQ (reference sequence). CDR3 DNA: TGTGCCAGCAGCTTTGACAGGTACGAGCAGTACCTC. Translating it yields CASSFDRYEQYL.

CDR3 loop: CASSTNPVGGYEQYF. The CDR3 DNA follows: TGTGCCAGCAGCACCAACCCGGTGGGGGGATACGAGCAGTACTTC. This chain connects TRBV7-2 to TRBJ2-4, with D tentatively TRBD2 (6 bases). The J call may be wrong; the DNA end is better matched by TRBJ2-7. The CDR3 is made up of 15 amino acids. Per germline, CDR1 SGHTA and CDR2 FQGNSA.

V gene TRBV12-3 or TRBV12-4 combines with J gene TRBJ1-1; 7 bases map to TRBD1. V lost 6 bases, J lost 2 bases, and 9 bases stayed unmatched. CDR3 length: 15 amino acids. The CDR3 spells CASSAAGQHNTEAFF. The DNA of the CDR3 is TGTGCCAGCAGCGCCGCGGGACAGCATAACACTGAAGCTTTCTTT.

In its sample, this clonotype was seen a few times. V and J are TRBV10-3 and TRBJ2-1; 13 nucleotides agree with TRBD2. Germline V gene sequence: CDR1 ENHRY, CDR2 SYGVKD. V trimming: 3 bases; J trimming: 4 bases; junction bases outside the gene matches: 3. The CDR3 length is 16 residues. The CDR3 sequence: CAISETSGRVYNEQFF. The CDR3 DNA sequence: TGTGCCATCAGTGAAACTAGCGGGAGGGTTTACAATGAGCAGTTCTTC.

The chain uses TRBV5-1 and TRBJ2-7, with TRBD2 matching 13 bases. The CDR3 runs 17 residues. The V gene end was trimmed by 1 base and the J gene end by 3 bases; junction bases not matched to a gene: 7. Germline V gene lookup returns CDR1 SGHRS and CDR2 YFSETQ. The CDR3 DNA reads as TGCGCCAGCAGCTTGAGGACTAGCGGGAGTGCAGGCTACGAGCAGTACTTC. Protein: CASSLRTSGSAGYEQYF.

The rearrangement uses TRBV29-1 and TRBJ2-1, with a possible D match to TRBD2 (7 bases). The CDR3 sequence is 16 residues long. Germline lookup yields CDR1 SQVTM and CDR2 ANQGSEA. Trimming removed 7 bases at V and 3 bases at J, with 22 bases between. The CDR3 protein is CSGGGRGNLRYNEQFF. The CDR3 DNA reads as TGCAGCGGGGGGGGAAGGGGGAATCTTCGCTACAATGAGCAGTTCTTC.

This clonotype occurred once. The chain recombines TRBV12-3 or TRBV12-4 with TRBJ2-1, with TRBD2 matching over 12 bases. The J call may be incorrect, as the DNA end agrees better with TRBJ2-7. CDR3 length: 16 residues. This chain's CDR3 is CASSASGGAIGHEQYF. The CDR3 region has the DNA TGTGCCAGCAGCGCTAGCGGGGGGGCAATCGGCCACGAGCAGTACTTC.

The rearrangement links TRBV5-1 to TRBJ1-2; possible D gene TRBD1, 5 bases. This CDR3 is built from 15 residues. Germline values: CDR1 SGHRS, CDR2 YFSETQ. The V and J ends lost 1 base and 8 bases respectively, with 18 bases between them. CDR3: CASSLTDGGYGGYTF. The CDR3 DNA is TGCGCCAGCAGCTTGACGGATGGGGGATACGGCGGCTACACCTTC.

The rearrangement uses TRBV7-2 and TRBJ1-5, with 7 nucleotides matching TRBD1. The CDR3 has 17 residues. V was pared by 0 bases and J by 5 bases, with 10 bases of the junction left unmatched. Germline V gene sequence: CDR1 SGHTA, CDR2 FQGNSA. The CDR3 DNA reads TGTGCCAGCAGCTTAGCGAGCGACAGGGAGGGTCATCAGCCCCAGCATTTT. This codes for CASSLASDREGHQPQHF.

The chain employs TRBV28 and TRBJ2-3, with 7 bases matching TRBD1. J was trimmed by 5 bases and V by 6 bases; bases with no gene match: 11. Germline CDR1 MDHEN, CDR2 SYDVKM. The CDR3 loop spans 15 amino acids. In DNA, the CDR3 is TGTGCCAGCAGCACTACCGACAGGGTAATAGATACGCAGTATTTT. The encoded protein is CASSTTDRVIDTQYF.